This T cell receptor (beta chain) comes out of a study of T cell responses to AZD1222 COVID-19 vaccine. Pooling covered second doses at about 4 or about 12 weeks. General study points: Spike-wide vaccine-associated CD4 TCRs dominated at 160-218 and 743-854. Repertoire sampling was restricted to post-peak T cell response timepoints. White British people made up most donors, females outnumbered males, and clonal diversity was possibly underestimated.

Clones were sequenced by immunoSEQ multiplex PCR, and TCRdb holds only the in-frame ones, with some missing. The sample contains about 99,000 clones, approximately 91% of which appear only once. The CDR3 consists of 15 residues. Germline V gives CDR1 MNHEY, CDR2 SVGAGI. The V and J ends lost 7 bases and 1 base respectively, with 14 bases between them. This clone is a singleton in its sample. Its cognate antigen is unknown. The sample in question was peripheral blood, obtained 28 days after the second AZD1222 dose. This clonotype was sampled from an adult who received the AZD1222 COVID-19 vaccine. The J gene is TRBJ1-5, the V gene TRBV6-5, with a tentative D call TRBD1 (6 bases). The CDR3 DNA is TGTGCCAGCAAGCAGGGGTTAGGGAGCAATCAGCCCCAGCATTTT. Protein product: CASKQGLGSNQPQHF.